This section outlines one TCR beta chain sequence together with its context. What it binds is unknown. Germline V gene sequence: CDR1 DFQATT, CDR2 SNEGSKA (reference sequence). This CDR3 contains 12 residues. The V gene lost 6 bases and the J gene lost 5 bases, with 13 bases spanning the gap. The data derive from a study of post-analysis software for immune sequencing data. Study overall: Disease trajectories encompassed relapsing-remitting, secondary progressive and progressive-relapsing multiple sclerosis.

The authors incorporated unique molecular identifiers into the TCR beta cDNA libraries. TCRdb fed the PCR reads into MiXCR, producing one record per CDR3 protein. The sample has around 500,000 distinct CDR3 sequences; 34% are singletons. Study findings and constraints: Five TRBV segments were significantly more frequent in patients than in controls. TRBV5-6, TRBV5-1 and TRBV20-1 were among these segments.

The chain carries TRBV20-1 and TRBJ2-5, with D hard to call. The material sequenced was blood. The origin of this receptor is a girl under 18 with multiple sclerosis. In DNA, the CDR3 is TGCAGTGCCGTTCCCGCGGCGGAGACCCAGTACTTC. Its translation is CSAVPAAETQYF.